The 13 T cell receptor beta chains in this list originate from one sample, sequenced in a study of blood T cell repertoires in COVID-19. This table comes from immunoSEQ multiplex PCR, and its TCRdb copy is limited to in-frame clones, with some not included. The sample holds fewer than 350,000 clones, approximately 90% seen once. The sequenced sample consisted of PBMCs or T cells enriched from blood (not recorded which). Receptor source: a woman aged 40 to 50 who had recovered from COVID-19.

The chain carries TRBV18 and TRBJ1-1, with TRBD1 identical over 8 bases. The V gene's germline CDR1 is KGHSH and CDR2 LQKENI. CDR3 length: 15 residues. V dropped 6 bases and J dropped 3; count of bases not matched to a gene: 9. The CDR3 is CASSPSRGLDTEAFF. The CDR3 DNA reads TGTGCCAGCTCTCCAAGCAGGGGGCTAGACACTGAAGCTTTCTTT.

This clone was recorded once. The chain uses TRBV6-5 and TRBJ2-1, with TRBD2 matching 10 bases. Germline CDR1 and CDR2: MNHEY and SVGAGI. The CDR3 is 15 residues long. Trimming cost V 2 bases and J 5 bases; bases outside gene matches: 3. In DNA, the CDR3 is TGTGCCAGCAGTTACGGACTAGCGGTTAACAATGAGCAGTTCTTC. This sequence encodes CASSYGLAVNNEQFF.

The rearrangement uses TRBV4-1 and TRBJ1-2; D call uncertain. CDR1 MGHRA and CDR2 YSYEKL come from the germline V gene. Trimming pared 3 bases from V and 9 bases from J, leaving 11 bases between. There are 12 residues in the CDR3. CDR3 in amino acids: CASSQESGSYTF. CDR3 bases: TGCGCCAGCAGCCAGGAGTCCGGGAGCTACACCTTC.

The genes are TRBV6-5 and TRBJ2-7; perhaps TRBD2 as D (5 bases). V was trimmed by 10 bases and J by 3 bases, leaving 16 bases between them. The CDR3 has 13 residues. Germline lookup yields CDR1 MNHEY and CDR2 SVGAGI. CDR3 nucleotides: TGTGCCACCTCGGACTTTTTGGGCTACGAGCAGTACTTC. Its protein product is CATSDFLGYEQYF.

V usage is TRBV11-2 and J usage is TRBJ1-1; D not resolved. V lost 1 base and J 6 bases, leaving 12 bases between the germline ends. This CDR3 has 14 amino acids. CDR1 is SGHAT, CDR2 FQNNGV, per germline. The CDR3 coding sequence is TGTGCCAGCAGCTTAGGGCCTCAGGAGGCTGAAGCTTTCTTT. Translating gives CASSLGPQEAEAFF.

The gene calls are TRBV30 and TRBJ1-2, with a tentative D call TRBD1 (5 bases). V lost 0 bases and J 8 bases, leaving 10 bases between the germline ends. The CDR3 totals 12 residues. Germline CDR1 is GTSNPN and CDR2 is SVGIG (reference sequence). The chain's CDR3 is CAWSVVREGYTF. The CDR3 coding sequence is TGTGCCTGGAGTGTAGTCAGGGAAGGCTACACCTTC.

The chain is built from TRBV9 and TRBJ2-1, with TRBD2 identical over 8 bases. The CDR3 is made up of 13 amino acids. V shed 3 bases and J 13 bases; nucleotides not matched to a gene: 9. Germline lookup yields CDR1 SGDLS and CDR2 YYNGEE. CDR3 in amino acids: CASSEPWREEQFF. CDR3 bases: TGTGCCAGCAGCGAACCCTGGCGGGAGGAACAGTTCTTC. The variable domain in full, completed from reference TRBV9 and TRBJ2-1, reads DSGVTQTPKHLITATGQRVTLRCSPRSGDLSVYWYQQSLDQGLQFLIQYYNGEERAKGNILERFSAQQFPDLHSELNLSSLELGDSALYFCASSEPWREEQFFGPGTRLTVL.

V usage is TRBV7-6 and J usage is TRBJ2-7, with 10 nucleotides matching TRBD1. V shed 4 bases, J shed 8 bases, and the junction held 14 bases outside the gene matches. Germline loops: CDR1 SGHVS, CDR2 FNYEAQ. The CDR3 has 16 residues. CDR3 nucleotide sequence: TGTGCCAGCAGCTCACTCCGGGACAGGGGTTTGTGGAAGCAGTACTTC. It translates to CASSSLRDRGLWKQYF.

The chain joins TRBV7-3 to TRBJ2-5, with D perhaps matching TRBD2 (5 bases). Germline-derived CDR1 and CDR2 are SGHTA and FQGTGA. V shed 3 bases and J shed 5 bases, with 13 bases lying between them. CDR3 length equals 14 residues. CDR3 loop: CASSFFGGVETQYF. CDR3 coding DNA: TGTGCCAGCAGCTTTTTCGGAGGCGTTGAGACCCAGTACTTC.

This clone appeared once. The chain employs TRBV7-8 and TRBJ2-5, with 7 bases aligning to TRBD2. The ends lost 5 bases at V and 5 bases at J; junction bases unmatched: 8. CDR3 length equals 14 residues. Germline CDR1 reads SGHVS; CDR2 reads FQNEAQ. The CDR3 DNA sequence: TGTGCCAGCAGCCCCCGGACTAGTAGCGAGACCCAGTACTTC. Translating it yields CASSPRTSSETQYF.

The chain combines TRBV15 with TRBJ2-7, with TRBD2 matching 8 bases. The CDR3 totals 15 residues. Trimming cost V 5 bases and J 4 bases; bases outside gene matches: 10. The V gene's germline CDR1 is LNHNV and CDR2 YYDKDF (reference sequence). CDR3 in amino acids: CATSDPAGAGYEQYF. The CDR3 bases are TGTGCCACCAGCGATCCAGCGGGGGCAGGGTACGAGCAGTACTTC.

This clone was recorded only once. V and J are TRBV27 and TRBJ1-4, with 8 positions matching TRBD1. V was clipped by 2 bases and J by 6 bases; unmatched bases: 5. Germline CDR1 and CDR2: MNHEY and SMNVEV (reference sequence). The CDR3 spans 15 residues. CDR3 region: CASSLQGALYEKLFF. The DNA for the CDR3 is TGTGCCAGCAGTTTACAGGGGGCGCTCTATGAAAAACTGTTTTTT. The full variable domain, rest sourced from reference TRBV27 and TRBJ1-4, is EAQVTQNPRYLITVTGKKLTVTCSQNMNHEYMSWYRQDPGLGLRQIYYSMNVEVTDKGDVPEGYKVSRKEKRNFPLILESPSPNQTSLYFCASSLQGALYEKLFFGSGTQLSVL.

The CDR3 loop reads CASSFPGGVAGNEQFF. CDR3 sequence (DNA): TGTGCCAGCAGCTTCCCTGGCGGAGTGGCTGGGAATGAGCAGTTCTTC. The rearrangement links TRBV7-3 to TRBJ2-1; the D is unclear. Germline values: CDR1 SGHTA, CDR2 FQGTGA. The V gene lost 3 bases and the J gene lost 7 bases, with 19 bases spanning the gap. The CDR3 contains 16 residues.